The clone carrying this T cell receptor beta chain was counted many times. Its specificity is not known. This entry comes from a study of breast tumors, draining lymph nodes, adjacent tissues. MiXCR, applied by TCRdb to the multiplex PCR reads, yields one record per CDR3 protein. The table includes tens of thousands of distinct CDR3 sequences, roughly 40% detected once. V was trimmed by 4 bases and J by 3 bases, leaving 6 bases between them. CDR3 size: 12 residues. The V gene's germline CDR1 is GTSNPN and CDR2 SVGIG (reference sequence). Notes on the study in general: Tumor TCR diversity was below lymph nodes but above nontumor tissue. The data were judged consistent with most tumor T cells coming from lymph node and expanding in tumor.

This sequence originates from a female donor with breast cancer. Some clones in this sample may be carry-over from other donors' samples. Sequencing used breast tumor tissue. The gene calls are TRBV30 and TRBJ2-2; D is undetermined. CDR3 region: CAWKGYTGELFF. CDR3 DNA: TGTGCCTGGAAGGGATACACCGGGGAGCTGTTTTTT.